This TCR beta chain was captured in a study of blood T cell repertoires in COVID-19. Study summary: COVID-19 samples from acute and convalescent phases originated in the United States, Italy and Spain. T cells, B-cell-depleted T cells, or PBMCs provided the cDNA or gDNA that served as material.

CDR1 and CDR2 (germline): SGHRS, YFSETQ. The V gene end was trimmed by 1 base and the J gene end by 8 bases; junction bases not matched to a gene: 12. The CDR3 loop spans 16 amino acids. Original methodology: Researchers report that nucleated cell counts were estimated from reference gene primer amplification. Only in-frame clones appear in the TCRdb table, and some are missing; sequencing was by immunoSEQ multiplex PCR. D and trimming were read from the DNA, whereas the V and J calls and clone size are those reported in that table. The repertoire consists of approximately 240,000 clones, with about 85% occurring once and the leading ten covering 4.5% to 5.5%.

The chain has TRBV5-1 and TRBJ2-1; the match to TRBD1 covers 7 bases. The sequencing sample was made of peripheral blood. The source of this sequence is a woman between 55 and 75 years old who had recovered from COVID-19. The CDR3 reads CASSLNLGQEFDEQFF. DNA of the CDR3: TGCGCCAGCAGCTTGAACCTCGGACAGGAATTCGATGAGCAGTTCTTC.